This T cell receptor (beta chain) comes out of a study of blood T cells in healthy people across ages. Then a second PCR, running about 6 to 12 cycles, was carried out with a sample-barcoded 5' primer and a J-beta primer mix. TCRdb reanalysed the 5' RACE reads using MiXCR and keeps one entry per CDR3 protein. The sample yields just over 1 million distinct CDR3 sequences, 40% to 55% seen once. J lost 9 bases, V lost 5 bases, and 7 bases had no gene match. This CDR3 is 12 amino acids long. Germline CDR1 and CDR2: KGHSH and LQKENI. The origin of this receptor is an older woman in good health. The chain links TRBV18 to TRBJ2-7, with 7 positions matching TRBD1. Input material: blood. In DNA form, the CDR3 reads TGTGCCAGCTCATCGATACAGGGGCGGCAGTACTTC. As protein: CASSSIQGRQYF.